This T cell receptor beta chain came from a study of identical twins. Findings and limits, study-wide: Cross-sectional statistics, not tracking of the same donors, supported the conclusions. One should note that invariant MAIT and iNKT cells could partly confound zero-insertion analyses.

This clonotype was counted many times. No antigen is known for it. CDR1 and CDR2 (germline): MNHEY, SMNVEV (reference sequence). Between the trimmed V and J ends, which lost 0 bases and 9 bases, there was a span of 14 bases. The CDR3 totals 14 residues. Template switching added a universal primer binding site, and final cDNA carried unique molecular identifiers. TCRdb independently ran MiXCR on the 5' RACE reads; one entry per CDR3 protein. The sample consists of approximately 690,000 distinct CDR3 sequences, around 6.1% of them appearing once. V and J are TRBV27 and TRBJ2-5; tentative D call: TRBD1 (6 bases). The TCR sequence derives from a man aged 18 to 30 in good health. What was sequenced was naive T cells sorted from blood. The CDR3 DNA sequence: TGTGCCAGCAGTTTATCTACCAGGGGCCCTGCCCAGTACTTC. Translation: CASSLSTRGPAQYF.